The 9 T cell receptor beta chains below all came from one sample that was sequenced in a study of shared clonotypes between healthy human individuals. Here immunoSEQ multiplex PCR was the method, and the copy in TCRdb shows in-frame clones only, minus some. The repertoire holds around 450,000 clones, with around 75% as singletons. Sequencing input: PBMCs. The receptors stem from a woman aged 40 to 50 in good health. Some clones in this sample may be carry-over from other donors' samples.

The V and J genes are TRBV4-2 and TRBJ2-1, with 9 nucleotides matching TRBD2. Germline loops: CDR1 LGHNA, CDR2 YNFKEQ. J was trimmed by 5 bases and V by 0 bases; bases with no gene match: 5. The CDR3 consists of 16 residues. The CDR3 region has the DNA TGTGCCAGCAGCCAAGATTGGCTAGCGGGACACAATGAGCAGTTCTTC. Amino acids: CASSQDWLAGHNEQFF.

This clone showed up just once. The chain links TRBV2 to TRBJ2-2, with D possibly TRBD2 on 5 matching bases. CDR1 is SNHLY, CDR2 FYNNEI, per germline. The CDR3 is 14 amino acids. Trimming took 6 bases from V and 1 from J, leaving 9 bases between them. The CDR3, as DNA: TGTGCCAGCAGCCTACTAGGGAACACCGGGGAGCTGTTTTTT. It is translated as CASSLLGNTGELFF.

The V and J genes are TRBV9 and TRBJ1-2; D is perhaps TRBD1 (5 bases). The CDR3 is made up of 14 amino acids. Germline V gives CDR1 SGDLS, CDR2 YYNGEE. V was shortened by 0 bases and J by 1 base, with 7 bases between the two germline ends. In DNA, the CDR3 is TGTGCCAGCAGCGTAGGAGACAGTAACTATGGCTACACCTTC. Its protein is CASSVGDSNYGYTF.

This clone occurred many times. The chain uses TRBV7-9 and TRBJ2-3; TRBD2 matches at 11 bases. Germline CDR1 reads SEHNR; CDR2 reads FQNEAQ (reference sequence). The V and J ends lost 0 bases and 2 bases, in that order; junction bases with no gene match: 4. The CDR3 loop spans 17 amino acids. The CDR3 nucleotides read TGTGCCAGCAGCTTAGCACTAGCGGGAGCTACCACAGATACGCAGTATTTT. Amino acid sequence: CASSLALAGATTDTQYF.

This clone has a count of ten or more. The CDR3 here is CASSTPGLASYEQYF. The CDR3 nucleotides are TGTGCCAGTAGTACTCCGGGACTAGCGAGCTACGAGCAGTACTTC. V usage is TRBV19 and J usage is TRBJ2-7; TRBD2 aligns across 10 bases. Losses at the gene ends were 4 bases for V and 3 bases for J; bases not matched to a gene: 6. CDR1 is LNHDA and CDR2 is SQIVND in the germline V gene (reference sequence). There are 15 residues in the CDR3.

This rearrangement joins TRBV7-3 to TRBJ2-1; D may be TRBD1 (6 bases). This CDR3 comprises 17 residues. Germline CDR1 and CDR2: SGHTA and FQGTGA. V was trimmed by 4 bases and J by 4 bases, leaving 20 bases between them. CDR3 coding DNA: TGTGCCAGCAGCTCAACTACAGGGCTAGGCCGTTACAATGAGCAGTTCTTC. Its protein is CASSSTTGLGRYNEQFF.

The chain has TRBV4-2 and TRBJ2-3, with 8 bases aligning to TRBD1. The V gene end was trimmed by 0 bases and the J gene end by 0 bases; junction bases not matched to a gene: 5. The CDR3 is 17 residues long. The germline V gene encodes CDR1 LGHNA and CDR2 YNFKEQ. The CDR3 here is CASSQDQGAASTDTQYF. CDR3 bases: TGTGCCAGCAGCCAAGATCAGGGGGCGGCTAGCACAGATACGCAGTATTTT.

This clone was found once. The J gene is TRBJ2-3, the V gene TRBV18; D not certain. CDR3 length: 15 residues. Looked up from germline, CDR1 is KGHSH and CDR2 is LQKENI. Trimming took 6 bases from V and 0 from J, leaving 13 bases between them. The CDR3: CASSPAETSTDTQYF. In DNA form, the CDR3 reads TGTGCCAGCTCCCCCGCCGAAACTAGCACAGATACGCAGTATTTT.

The CDR3 DNA reads TGTGCCTCGGACCCCGGACTAGCGGGAGAGCCGCAGTACTTC. Its protein is CASDPGLAGEPQYF. The chain joins TRBV30 to TRBJ2-7; 13 bases agree with TRBD2. The CDR3 is made up of 14 amino acids. The V gene end was trimmed by 7 bases and the J gene end by 9 bases; junction bases not matched to a gene: 12. Germline CDR1 is GTSNPN and CDR2 is SVGIG (reference sequence).